This T cell receptor (beta chain) originates from a study of shared clonotypes between healthy human individuals. This CDR3 is built from 16 residues. The germline gives CDR1 SGDLS, CDR2 YYNGEE. Trimming took 1 base from V and 0 from J, leaving 11 bases between them. As processed by the authors: Junction-only immunoSEQ data arrived without quality scores, meaning filtering differed. TCRdb's copy holds only in-frame clones and misses some; the assay was immunoSEQ multiplex PCR. Clone size and the V and J calls come from that table; the DNA yielded D and trimming. The repertoire holds about 2.3 million clones, with approximately 90% as singletons.

The V call is TRBV9, the J call TRBJ1-3; tentatively, D is TRBD1 (5 bases). This receptor was taken from a young man in good health. Some clones in this sample may be carry-over from other donors' samples. Sequencing was performed on naive CD4+ T cells from PBMCs. Subset given: CD45RA+ positively selected. The CDR3 DNA follows: TGTGCCAGCAGCGTAATGGGGGATTTCTCTGGAAACACCATATATTTT. Translated, it gives CASSVMGDFSGNTIYF.